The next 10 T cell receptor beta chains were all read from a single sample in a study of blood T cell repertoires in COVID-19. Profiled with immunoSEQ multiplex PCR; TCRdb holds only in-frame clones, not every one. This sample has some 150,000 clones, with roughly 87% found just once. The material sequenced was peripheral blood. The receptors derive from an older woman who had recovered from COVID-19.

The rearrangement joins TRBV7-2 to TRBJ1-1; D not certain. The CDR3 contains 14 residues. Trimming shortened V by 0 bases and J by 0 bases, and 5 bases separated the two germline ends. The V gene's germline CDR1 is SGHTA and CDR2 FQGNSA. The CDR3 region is CASSLAQMNTEAFF. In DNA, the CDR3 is TGTGCCAGCAGCTTAGCCCAAATGAACACTGAAGCTTTCTTT.

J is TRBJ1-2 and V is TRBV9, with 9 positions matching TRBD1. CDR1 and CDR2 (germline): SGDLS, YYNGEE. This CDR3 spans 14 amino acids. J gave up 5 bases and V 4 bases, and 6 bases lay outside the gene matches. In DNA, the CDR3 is TGTGCCAGCAGCCCCCTACAGGGGGCTTATGGCTACACCTTC. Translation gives CASSPLQGAYGYTF.

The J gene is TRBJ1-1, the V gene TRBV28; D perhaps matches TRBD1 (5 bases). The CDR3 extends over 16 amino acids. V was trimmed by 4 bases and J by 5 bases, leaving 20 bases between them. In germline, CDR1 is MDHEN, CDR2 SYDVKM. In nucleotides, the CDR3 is TGTGCCAGCAGTTCCCCGGCGGAGGGACCTAATACTGAAGCTTTCTTT. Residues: CASSSPAEGPNTEAFF.

The CDR3 reads CSVFYRGLAKNIQYF. In DNA form, the CDR3 reads TGCAGCGTTTTCTACAGGGGTCTAGCCAAAAACATTCAGTACTTC. The chain employs TRBV29-1 and TRBJ2-4; 7 bases map to TRBD1. Germline V gene lookup returns CDR1 SQVTM and CDR2 ANQGSEA. The CDR3 is made up of 15 amino acids. After removal of 5 bases from V and 0 bases from J, the junction contained 7 bases not matched to a gene.

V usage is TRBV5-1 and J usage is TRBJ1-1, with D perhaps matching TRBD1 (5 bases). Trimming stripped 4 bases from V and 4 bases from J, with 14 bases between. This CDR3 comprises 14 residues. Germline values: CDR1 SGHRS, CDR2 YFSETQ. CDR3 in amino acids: CASSDSVGATEAFF. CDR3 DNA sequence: TGCGCCAGCAGCGACTCGGTAGGGGCCACTGAAGCTTTCTTT.

In DNA form, the CDR3 reads TGCGCCAGCAGCTTGTTAGCGGGGGGATTCCAAGGGGCCCAGTACTTC. It encodes CASSLLAGGFQGAQYF. The chain has TRBV5-1 and TRBJ2-5, with 10 bases identical to TRBD2. Germline V gene sequence: CDR1 SGHRS, CDR2 YFSETQ. Losses at the gene ends were 1 base for V and 9 bases for J; bases not matched to a gene: 12. CDR3 length: 16 residues.

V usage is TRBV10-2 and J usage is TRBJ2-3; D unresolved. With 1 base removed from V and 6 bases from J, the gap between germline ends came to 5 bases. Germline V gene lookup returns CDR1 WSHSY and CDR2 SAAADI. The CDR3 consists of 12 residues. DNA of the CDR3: TGCGCCAGCAGTGAGTTTTCGGATACGCAGTATTTT. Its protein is CASSEFSDTQYF.

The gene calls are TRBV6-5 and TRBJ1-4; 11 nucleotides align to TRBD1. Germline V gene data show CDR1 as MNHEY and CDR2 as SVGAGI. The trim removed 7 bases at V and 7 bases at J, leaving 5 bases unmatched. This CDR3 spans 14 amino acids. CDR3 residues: CASKGGTGGEKLFF. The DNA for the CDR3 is TGTGCCAGCAAGGGCGGGACAGGGGGTGAAAAACTGTTTTTT.

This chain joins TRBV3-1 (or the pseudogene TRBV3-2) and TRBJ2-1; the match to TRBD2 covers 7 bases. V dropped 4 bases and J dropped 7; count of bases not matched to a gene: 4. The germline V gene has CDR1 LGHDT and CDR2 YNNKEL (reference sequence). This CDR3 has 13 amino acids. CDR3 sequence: CASSLGGLNEQFF. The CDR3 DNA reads TGTGCCAGCAGCCTCGGGGGGTTAAATGAGCAGTTCTTC.

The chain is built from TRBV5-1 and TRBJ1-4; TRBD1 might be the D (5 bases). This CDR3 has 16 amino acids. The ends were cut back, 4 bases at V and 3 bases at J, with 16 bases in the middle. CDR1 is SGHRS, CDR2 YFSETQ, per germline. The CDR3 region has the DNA TGCGCCAGCAGCGACGAGCGGGGGTCGGCTAATGAAAAACTGTTTTTT. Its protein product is CASSDERGSANEKLFF. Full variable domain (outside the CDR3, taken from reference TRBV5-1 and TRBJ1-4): KAGVTQTPRYLIKTRGQQVTLSCSPISGHRSVSWYQQTPGQGLQFLFEYFSETQRNKGNFPGRFSGRQFSNSRSEMNVSTLELGDSALYLCASSDERGSANEKLFFGSGTQLSVL.